This TCR beta chain was recorded in a study of blood T cells in healthy people across ages. V was shortened by 4 bases and J by 6 bases, with 15 bases between the two germline ends. Germline-derived CDR1 and CDR2 are MNHNS and SASEGT. CDR3 size: 15 residues. About this clonotype itself: The antigen is undetermined.

Points from the study as a whole: PBMCs went unsorted, and a conclusive naive versus antigen-experienced comparison was therefore prevented.

With a J-beta primer mix and a sample-barcoded 5' primer, a second PCR ran roughly 7 to 11 cycles. TCRdb reanalysed the 5' RACE reads using MiXCR and keeps one entry per CDR3 protein. The sample records approximately 1.5 million distinct CDR3 sequences, around 36% being singletons. The chain uses TRBV6-1 and TRBJ1-4; TRBD1 is a possible D gene (6 bases). This receptor was taken from a woman aged 30 to 39 in good health. The sequencing sample was made of blood. The CDR3 loop reads CASSVWGPGDEKLFF. Written as DNA, the CDR3 is TGTGCCAGCAGTGTCTGGGGGCCTGGAGATGAAAAACTGTTTTTT.